This TCR beta chain is drawn from a study of T cell responses to AZD1222 COVID-19 vaccine (dated by TCRdb to about 2021). Background for the entire study: AZD1222 recipients whose second dose came at about 4 weeks and those whose second dose came at about 12 weeks were combined into one group, since spike-specific TCR depth and breadth did not differ between the two schedules. TCR sequencing covered about 230 trial participants: 200 to 220 given two doses of AZD1222 and around 26 given two doses of MenACWY control vaccine. Trial participants were enrolled into age subgroups of 18-55, 56-69 and 70-plus years, which contained about 150, 28 and 57 TCR-sequenced participants, respectively.

In regard to this clone: Its antigen is still unknown. There are no base qualities to consult, and no much larger clone falls within one base.

Reading the label with the study, this specimen's time point is: baseline before first vaccination. Vaccinee samples were obtained from the UK trials COV001 and COV002, which included a single-blind randomized controlled phase 2/3 trial of AZD1222 (ChAdOx1 nCoV-19) in healthy adults. For TCRbeta chain sequencing, PBMC samples from trial participants were taken at day 0 and at day 28 after the second dose. The paper as a whole reports these results and caveats: Conclusions about previously exposed vaccinees are limited because only six or seven AZD1222 recipients were SARS-CoV-2 seropositive at baseline. No day 14 peak-response samples were available, so repertoires were characterized only after the peak T cell response. Most participants were white British and females outnumbered males, and the authors suggested that clonal diversity may have been underestimated. CD4 TCRs associated with the vaccine covered the entire spike protein, and the dominant responses were in regions 160-218 and 743-854. A significant rise in spike-specific TCR breadth and depth was observed after two AZD1222 doses relative to day 0 and relative to MenACWY recipients. Reportedly, close to half of the unique spike-specific TCRs recognized epitopes lying outside the regions that are mutated in the B.1.351 and B.1.1.7 variants. The 56-69-year group was small, and its depth increase did not reach significance, likely because of low power.

V loses 1 base, J loses 2 bases, and the germline ends lie 12 bases apart. The CDR3 goes from the cysteine to the phenylalanine over 15 residues. The retained sequence is limited to the CDR3, 45 bases, with the frame set at the first base. Per the germline V gene, SGHNT is the CDR1 and YENEEA is the CDR2. The CDR3 regions of human TCRbeta chains were subjected to immunosequencing. The authors' pipeline ran thus. Repertoire TCRs were checked for matches against a reference library of SARS-CoV-2-specific TCRs that had been generated using the MIRA antigen-specificity platform. Breadth was defined as the fraction of unique TCRs that were SARS-CoV-2-associated, and depth was defined as the fraction of total T cells that were SARS-CoV-2-associated. Using the MIRA data, each spike-specific TCR was mapped to the spike region that the TCR reacts to and placed in a CD4 or CD8 class. Log10-transformed breadth and depth values were compared by one-way ANOVA with Sidak's multiple comparisons tests. What TCRdb holds here is the immuneACCESS table cut down to in-frame rearrangements. Part of the clones is not present; checked against another copy, under half of the missing clones reflect an unresolved V gene, and the others are unexplained. V, J and clone size were drawn from that table, and D and trimming were deduced from the DNA. This sample comprises around 72,000 clones, roughly 82% of them detected only once. Clones ranked in the top ten supply under 6.5% of the sample.

The chain is encoded by TRBV11-3 joined to TRBJ2-7, with the D assignment possibly TRBD1 or TRBD2, given 5 matching bases for each. The material was peripheral blood, obtained on day 0 of AZD1222 vaccination. The source of this sequence is an adult in good health. The CDR3 region has the sequence CASSLAAGATYEQYF. The nucleotides read TGTGCCAGCAGCTTAGCCGCCGGGGCTACCTACGAGCAGTACTTC.